Shown below are 18 T cell receptor beta chains from a single sample sequenced in a study of T cells after yellow fever vaccination. One entry per CDR3 protein results from TCRdb running MiXCR on the 5' RACE reads. The profile shows a few hundred thousand distinct CDR3 sequences, over 10% of them singletons. The starting material was CD4+ T cells sorted from PBMCs, obtained 45 days after the yellow fever booster vaccination. The receptors were sampled from a young man who received the YFV17D yellow fever vaccine.

The chain links TRBV29-1 to TRBJ2-2, with D uncertain. V was cut by 6 bases and J by 7 bases, with 18 bases left in between. The CDR3 is made up of 14 amino acids. CDR1 is SQVTM and CDR2 is ANQGSEA in the germline V gene. CDR3 protein: CSVGLGWEGGELFF. DNA of the CDR3: TGCAGCGTCGGCCTGGGGTGGGAAGGCGGGGAGCTGTTTTTT.

This clonotype showed up just a few times. This sequence joins TRBV25-1 and TRBJ2-5, with 7 nucleotides matching TRBD1. With 5 bases clipped from V and 9 bases from J, the junction kept 9 bases outside the gene matches. The CDR3 totals 13 residues. Germline V lookup: CDR1 MGHDK, CDR2 SYGVNS. The CDR3 sequence is CASSTGTALPQYF. DNA for the CDR3: TGTGCCAGCAGTACCGGGACAGCCTTACCCCAGTACTTC.

In its sample, this clonotype was seen a few times. The chain joins TRBV5-1 to TRBJ2-3; tentative D call: TRBD1 (6 bases). This CDR3 region has 17 residues. Germline CDR1 reads SGHRS; CDR2 reads YFSETQ. V gave up 4 bases and J gave up 0 bases, with 18 bases separating them. Here the CDR3 reads CASSPKITGLSTDTQYF. CDR3 DNA sequence: TGCGCCAGCAGCCCAAAAATCACAGGGTTAAGCACAGATACGCAGTATTTT.

The chain carries TRBV7-2 and TRBJ2-3; D unclear. Trimming took 3 bases from V and 2 from J, leaving 12 bases between them. Per the germline V gene, CDR1 is SGHTA and CDR2 is FQGNSA. This CDR3 is built from 15 residues. CDR3 amino acids: CASSLGVRVTDTQYF. The CDR3 region has the DNA TGTGCCAGCAGCTTGGGCGTTCGAGTCACAGATACGCAGTATTTT. Full variable domain (remainder filled in from reference TRBV7-2 and TRBJ2-3): GAGVSQSPSNKVTEKGKDVELRCDPISGHTALYWYRQSLGQGLEFLIYFQGNSAPDKSGLPSDRFSAERTGGSVSTLTIQRTQQEDSAVYLCASSLGVRVTDTQYFGPGTRLTVL.

This clonotype was detected ten times or more. CDR3 protein: CASRWPNTEAFF. The DNA of the CDR3 is TGTGCCAGTCGGTGGCCGAACACTGAAGCTTTCTTT. The chain combines TRBV6-1 with TRBJ1-1; D unresolved. Germline loops: CDR1 MNHNS, CDR2 SASEGT. With 9 bases removed from V and 1 base from J, the gap between germline ends came to 9 bases. The CDR3 is made up of 12 amino acids.

The chain carries TRBV19 and TRBJ2-5; a possible D gene is TRBD2 (6 bases). V was shortened by 3 bases and J by 2 bases, with 10 bases between the two germline ends. This CDR3 spans 14 amino acids. The germline CDR1 and CDR2 sequences are LNHDA and SQIVND (reference sequence). The CDR3, as DNA: TGTGCCAGTAGTATTGTCGGGAGTCAAGAGACCCAGTACTTC. It translates to CASSIVGSQETQYF.

This clonotype was seen more than once but under ten times. The chain has TRBV20-1 and TRBJ2-1, with unresolved D. The CDR3 is 11 residues long. V lost 1 base and J lost 8, with 6 bases in between. Per germline, CDR1 DFQATT and CDR2 SNEGSKA (reference sequence). The CDR3 protein is CSARAVYEQFF. CDR3 coding DNA: TGCAGTGCTAGAGCGGTCTATGAGCAGTTCTTC.

This sequence joins TRBV5-3 and TRBJ1-4, with D perhaps TRBD1 (6 bases). TRBV5-3 has ORF status, its function being uncertain. The CDR3 contains 18 residues. The V end lost 8 bases, the J end lost 0 bases, and 23 bases lay between the germline ends. CDR3 amino acids: CARTTGKANPPTNEKLFF. CDR3 in DNA: TGTGCCAGGACAACAGGGAAAGCGAATCCTCCAACTAATGAAAAACTGTTTTTT.

This rearrangement joins TRBV6-6 to TRBJ2-7, with a weak D call TRBD1 (5 bases). Germline V lookup: CDR1 MNHNY, CDR2 SVGAGI (reference sequence). The V and J ends lost 4 bases and 5 bases respectively, with 9 bases between them. The CDR3 runs to 12 residues. This CDR3 reads CASSLQDNEQYF. The CDR3 DNA sequence: TGTGCCAGCAGTTTACAGGACAACGAGCAGTACTTC.

In its sample, this clonotype was seen a few times. The chain is built from TRBV7-2 and TRBJ2-1, with TRBD1 identical over 9 bases. V lost 3 bases to trimming and J lost 9 bases; unmatched junction nucleotides: 6. CDR3 length: 14 residues. Germline V CDR1 and CDR2: SGHTA, FQGNSA. The CDR3 bases are TGTGCCAGCAGCTTGGGACAGGGTGGGATTGAGCAGTTCTTC. This translates into CASSLGQGGIEQFF. The variable domain in full, with the rest retrieved from reference TRBV7-2 and TRBJ2-1, is GAGVSQSPSNKVTEKGKDVELRCDPISGHTALYWYRQSLGQGLEFLIYFQGNSAPDKSGLPSDRFSAERTGGSVSTLTIQRTQQEDSAVYLCASSLGQGGIEQFFGPGTRLTVL.

This rearrangement joins TRBV7-2 to TRBJ2-7; TRBD2 might be the D (6 bases). The CDR3 extends over 15 amino acids. Trimming took 1 base from V and 2 from J, leaving 12 bases between them. Germline V gene data show CDR1 as SGHTA and CDR2 as FQGNSA. The CDR3 loop reads CASSLGSGSTYEQYF. In DNA form, the CDR3 reads TGTGCCAGCAGCTTAGGTAGCGGAAGCACCTACGAGCAGTACTTC.

The rearrangement uses TRBV27 and TRBJ2-7, with D perhaps TRBD2 (5 bases). The CDR3 has 17 amino acids. V was shortened by 3 bases and J by 2 bases, with 20 bases between the two germline ends. CDR1 and CDR2 (germline): MNHEY, SMNVEV (reference sequence). In DNA, the CDR3 is TGTGCCAGCAGTTTCCAGGTGGGCGGGCAGAAAACCTACGAGCAGTACTTC. This sequence encodes CASSFQVGGQKTYEQYF.

This clonotype has only a few counts. V usage is TRBV7-2 and J usage is TRBJ2-1, with D uncertain. Germline V gene lookup returns CDR1 SGHTA and CDR2 FQGNSA. V lost 2 bases, J lost 2 bases, and 1 base lay in between. The length of the CDR3 is 12 residues. CDR3 residues: CASSLPYNEQFF. The CDR3 DNA reads TGTGCCAGCAGCTTACCCTACAATGAGCAGTTCTTC.

This clonotype was seen more than once but under ten times. V usage is TRBV5-1 and J usage is TRBJ2-5, with 8 bases matching TRBD2. In germline, CDR1 is SGHRS, CDR2 YFSETQ. The ends lost 2 bases at V and 4 bases at J; junction bases unmatched: 13. This CDR3 region has 17 residues. The CDR3 is CASSFSSGSRRGETQYF. The CDR3 DNA is TGCGCCAGCAGCTTCAGCAGCGGGAGCCGAAGGGGAGAGACCCAGTACTTC.

The chain has TRBV12-5 and TRBJ2-1; TRBD2 matches at 11 bases. Germline lookup yields CDR1 LGHNT and CDR2 FRNRAP. Trimming cost V 2 bases and J 6 bases; bases outside gene matches: 3. The CDR3 has 15 residues. The CDR3 sequence is CASGLQLAGANEQFF. Written as DNA, the CDR3 is TGTGCTAGTGGTTTGCAACTAGCGGGGGCCAATGAGCAGTTCTTC.

This clonotype was observed a few times. This rearrangement joins TRBV6-5 to TRBJ2-6; 8 bases align to TRBD2. Germline V CDR1 and CDR2: MNHEY, SVGAGI. The CDR3 totals 17 residues. Germline trimming cut 4 bases from V and 3 bases from J; bases unmatched to any gene: 8. CDR3 region: CASSSIGGADGANVLTF. The DNA of the CDR3 is TGTGCCAGCAGTTCCATCGGGGGGGCAGATGGGGCCAACGTCCTGACTTTC.

The genes are TRBV7-9 and TRBJ2-3; the match to TRBD2 covers 7 bases. Trimming cost V 2 bases and J 0 bases; bases outside gene matches: 11. Per germline, CDR1 SEHNR and CDR2 FQNEAQ (reference sequence). CDR3 length equals 18 residues. The CDR3 loop is CASSLSLAATTSTDTQYF. For the CDR3, the DNA is TGTGCCAGCAGCTTAAGTCTAGCGGCAACCACTAGCACAGATACGCAGTATTTT.

This clonotype has more than one count but fewer than ten. The chain uses TRBV20-1 and TRBJ2-7; D might be TRBD1 (6 bases). Germline V gives CDR1 DFQATT, CDR2 SNEGSKA (reference sequence). The CDR3 contains 15 residues. V was pared by 0 bases and J by 3 bases, with 15 bases between. CDR3 amino acids: CSARDLGHQYYEQYF. The CDR3 bases are TGCAGTGCTAGAGACCTGGGACACCAGTACTACGAGCAGTACTTC.